A single sample is the source of the 3 T cell receptor beta chains below, sequenced in a study of cytomegalovirus exposure and HLA in healthy donors. 13 Jbeta primers and 60 Vbeta primers were used for the PCR. TCRdb keeps only in-frame clones here, not all; method: immunoSEQ multiplex PCR. The sample lists approximately 100,000 clones; under 90% were seen once. The sample comprised PBMCs. The source of these receptors is a woman in her twenties or thirties in good health and CMV-seronegative.

The genes are TRBV5-1 and TRBJ1-5; D gene uncertain. Trimming pared 0 bases from V and 0 bases from J, leaving 7 bases between. Germline assignment: CDR1 SGHRS and CDR2 YFSETQ. The CDR3 is 15 amino acids. The CDR3 DNA reads as TGCGCCAGCAGCTTGGACGGAGATAGCAATCAGCCCCAGCATTTT. Its translation: CASSLDGDSNQPQHF.

The gene calls are TRBV14 and TRBJ2-7, with a weak D call TRBD2 (5 bases). Trimming took 3 bases from V and 6 from J, leaving 12 bases between them. Germline-derived CDR1 and CDR2 are SGHDN and FVKESK. The CDR3 spans 13 residues. The CDR3 DNA follows: TGTGCCAGCAGCCAGAATCATCGGGGCGAGCAGTACTTC. Translating gives CASSQNHRGEQYF.

The chain links TRBV30 to TRBJ2-3, with a tentative D call TRBD1 (5 bases). This CDR3 is built from 14 residues. V lost 5 bases and J lost 0, with 12 bases in between. CDR1 GTSNPN and CDR2 SVGIG come from the germline V gene (reference sequence). The DNA for the CDR3 is TGTGCCTGGGACAGAGGACAAAGCACAGATACGCAGTATTTT. Encoded protein: CAWDRGQSTDTQYF.